What follows are 12 T cell receptor beta chains derived from one specimen sequenced in a study of lymphopenia after photon versus proton radiotherapy. Data came from immunoSEQ multiplex PCR; TCRdb stores just in-frame clones and leaves some out. This sample has about 24,000 clones; around 84% occur once, and the top ten carry around 20%. The material sequenced was peripheral blood, taken from a patient treated with photon-based radiotherapy. Receptors were obtained from a man aged 55 to 70 with pancreatic cancer.

In its sample, this clone ranks as medium-sized. The V gene is TRBV5-4, the J gene TRBJ1-6; D is unresolved. The CDR3 contains 12 residues. Germline assignment: CDR1 SGHNT and CDR2 YYREEE (reference sequence). The V gene lost 3 bases and the J gene lost 8 bases, with 6 bases spanning the gap. Here the CDR3 DNA reads TGTGCCAGCAGCTACCCCTATTCACCCCTCCACTTT. Its translation is CASSYPYSPLHF.

V is TRBV19 and J is TRBJ2-5; 7 positions match TRBD2. The CDR3 length is 15 residues. From germline, CDR1 is LNHDA and CDR2 SQIVND (reference sequence). Trimming removed 10 bases from V and 4 bases from J; junction bases left unmatched: 15. CDR3 sequence reads: CATKPKELATETQYF. DNA for the CDR3: TGTGCCACCAAGCCCAAAGAACTAGCGACAGAGACCCAGTACTTC.

The chain joins TRBV5-6 to TRBJ1-4, with 10 bases lining up with TRBD1. Germline-derived CDR1 and CDR2 are SGHDT and YYEEEE. V shed 5 bases and J 0 bases; nucleotides not matched to a gene: 10. This CDR3 is 18 amino acids long. CDR3 nucleotide sequence: TGTGCCAGCAGTGGGGACAGGGGTACCGCTACAACTAATGAAAAACTGTTTTTT. Translated, it gives CASSGDRGTATTNEKLFF. The full variable domain, with the rest looked up from reference TRBV5-6 and TRBJ1-4, is DAGVTQSPTHLIKTRGQQVTLRCSPKSGHDTVSWYQQALGQGPQFIFQYYEEEERQRGNFPDRFSGHQFPNYSSELNVNALLLGDSALYLCASSGDRGTATTNEKLFFGSGTQLSVL.

CDR3 sequence: CAITRGLNTEAFF. In DNA, the CDR3 is TGTGCCATCACGAGGGGTTTGAACACTGAAGCTTTCTTT. The chain joins TRBV10-3 to TRBJ1-1, with a tentative D call TRBD1 (5 bases). CDR3 length: 13 residues. Trimming took off 7 bases at V and 0 bases at J, with 9 bases between the two ends. Germline loops: CDR1 ENHRY, CDR2 SYGVKD.

V and J are TRBV5-4 and TRBJ1-2; TRBD1 agrees at 7 bases. CDR3 length: 16 residues. Trimming removed 5 bases from V and 4 bases from J; junction bases left unmatched: 14. CDR1 is SGHNT, CDR2 YYREEE, per germline (reference sequence). In DNA form, the CDR3 reads TGTGCCAGCAGGGCCGGAGCAGGGGGATCGAGCTATGGCTACACCTTC. Amino acids: CASRAGAGGSSYGYTF.

This clone was recorded only once. This chain uses TRBV6-5 with TRBJ1-1; 7 bases are a match to TRBD1. The ends lost 9 bases at V and 4 bases at J; junction bases unmatched: 2. The CDR3 sequence is 11 residues long. CDR1 and CDR2 (germline): MNHEY, SVGAGI. In nucleotides, the CDR3 is TGTGCCAGTGGACAGGCCACTGAAGCTTTCTTT. Translating it yields CASGQATEAFF.

V gene TRBV16 combines with J gene TRBJ1-1; perhaps TRBD1 as D (6 bases). There are 14 residues in the CDR3. Germline V gives CDR1 KGHSY, CDR2 FQNENV. The V end was cut by 0 bases, the J end by 9 bases, with 14 bases between. CDR3 protein: CASSQSAGDVKAFF. CDR3 nucleotides: TGTGCCAGCAGCCAATCCGCAGGGGACGTAAAAGCTTTCTTT.

This clone was seen just once. The CDR3 sequence: CASSSRGRLSTDTQYF. The DNA for the CDR3 is TGTGCCAGCAGCTCACGGGGGAGACTAAGCACAGATACGCAGTATTTT. This chain links TRBV7-2 with TRBJ2-3, with a tentative D call TRBD2 (6 bases). The CDR3 sequence is 16 residues long. V was shortened by 4 bases and J by 0 bases, with 14 bases between the two germline ends. Per the germline V gene, CDR1 is SGHTA and CDR2 is FQGNSA.

This clone was seen once. At one end the junction does not follow the germline gene, possibly because of a read error. The rearrangement joins TRBV7-7 to TRBJ2-5; 10 bases match TRBD1. CDR3 length equals 15 residues. CDR1 SSHAT and CDR2 FNYEAQ come from the germline V gene (reference sequence). In DNA, the CDR3 is TGTGCTAGCAGCTTAGGCGGGACAGGGGAAGAGACCCAGTACTTC. Protein: CASSLGGTGEETQYF.

This chain links TRBV7-9 with TRBJ2-3; possible D gene TRBD1, 6 bases. Looked up from germline, CDR1 is SEHNR and CDR2 is FQNEAQ (reference sequence). This CDR3 region has 16 residues. Trimming cost V 1 base and J 2 bases, with 13 bases left between them. Here the CDR3 reads CASSLEGTLHTDTQYF. As DNA, the CDR3 is TGTGCCAGCAGCTTAGAAGGGACACTACACACAGATACGCAGTATTTT.

The chain is built from TRBV25-1 and TRBJ2-3; TRBD2 aligns across 12 bases. The V gene end was trimmed by 2 bases and the J gene end by 0 bases; junction bases not matched to a gene: 6. The CDR3 covers 18 residues. Germline CDR1 is MGHDK and CDR2 is SYGVNS. For the CDR3, the DNA is TGTGCCAGCAGTGAAAGGCTTGGACTAGCGGGGAGCACAGATACGCAGTATTTT. It yields the protein CASSERLGLAGSTDTQYF.

This clone is medium-sized. The sample has other DNA sequences that encode this CDR3 too. The V call is TRBV2, the J call TRBJ1-5, with no clear D. V shed 6 bases and J shed 0 bases, with 9 bases lying between them. Germline V gene lookup returns CDR1 SNHLY and CDR2 FYNNEI. This CDR3 has 14 amino acids. CDR3 nucleotide sequence: TGTGCCAGCAGCCCGAATTATAGCAATCAGCCCCAGCATTTT. Protein: CASSPNYSNQPQHF.